Shown below are 16 T cell receptor beta chains from a single sample sequenced in a study of post-analysis software for immune sequencing data. Study conclusions and caveats: TRBV segments more frequent in patients than in controls numbered roughly 5 and included TRBV5-6, TRBV5-1 and TRBV20-1.

Researchers reported that TCR beta cDNA libraries carried unique molecular identifiers. TCRdb itself ran the PCR reads through MiXCR, one entry per CDR3 protein. Of 550,000 to 700,000 distinct CDR3 sequences in the sample, about 40% were seen once. These receptors' antigens are unknown. Sequenced sample: blood. These receptors came from a girl aged 10-17 years with multiple sclerosis.

This clonotype was counted between two and nine times. CDR3: CSVVGDRGHYEQYF. DNA for the CDR3: TGCAGCGTTGTGGGGGACAGGGGGCACTACGAGCAGTACTTC. This chain links TRBV29-1 with TRBJ2-7, with 12 bases matching TRBD1. Per germline, CDR1 SQVTM and CDR2 ANQGSEA. This CDR3 region has 14 residues. The J segment lost 3 bases and the V segment lost 4 bases, leaving 4 bases of the junction unmatched.

The chain recombines TRBV7-2 with TRBJ2-4, with D perhaps matching TRBD1 (6 bases). The CDR3 has 18 amino acids. The germline V and J ends were trimmed by 6 bases and 0 bases, with 21 bases remaining between them. Germline CDR1 and CDR2: SGHTA and FQGNSA. CDR3 loop: CASRTGGNLYRAKNIQYF. In DNA form, the CDR3 reads TGTGCCAGCAGAACTGGGGGCAACCTGTACCGAGCCAAAAACATTCAGTACTTC.

This clonotype was observed many times. J is TRBJ2-1 and V is TRBV4-2, with 10 bases lining up with TRBD1. After removal of 0 bases from V and 3 bases from J, the junction contained 2 bases not matched to a gene. Per germline, CDR1 LGHNA and CDR2 YNFKEQ. The CDR3 is 16 residues long. Here the CDR3 DNA reads TGTGCCAGCAGCCAAGATGGGACAGGGGACTACAATGAGCAGTTCTTC. The encoded protein is CASSQDGTGDYNEQFF.

This clonotype was picked up a small number of times. The chain uses TRBV4-1 and TRBJ1-2; 7 nucleotides align to TRBD1. V lost 5 bases, J lost 7 bases, and 10 bases stayed unmatched. Germline CDR1 MGHRA, CDR2 YSYEKL. This CDR3 spans 14 amino acids. The CDR3 loop is CASSTRGTVPGYTF. The CDR3 bases are TGCGCCAGCAGCACCCGAGGGACAGTTCCTGGCTACACCTTC.

This clonotype was seen a handful of times. V and J are TRBV3-1 and TRBJ1-3, with unresolved D. The CDR3 is 13 amino acids. Trimming took 4 bases from V and 4 from J, leaving 8 bases between them. Germline loops: CDR1 LGHDT, CDR2 YNNKEL (reference sequence). Here the CDR3 DNA reads TGTGCCAGCAGCCCCTACCTGGGAAACACCATATATTTT. Protein product: CASSPYLGNTIYF.

This sequence joins TRBV12-3 or TRBV12-4 and TRBJ1-6; no clear D. The CDR3 covers 13 residues. Trimming removed 1 base from V and 10 bases from J, with 8 bases in between. The CDR3 protein is CASSLGLVSPLHF. CDR3 in DNA: TGTGCCAGCAGTTTAGGTCTAGTGTCACCCCTCCACTTT.

The chain couples TRBV27 to TRBJ2-7, with TRBD1 matching over 7 bases. The junction had 2 bases not matched to a gene; V was cut back by 0 bases and J by 3 bases. CDR3 length: 14 residues. Germline V CDR1 and CDR2: MNHEY, SMNVEV (reference sequence). CDR3 nucleotides: TGTGCCAGCAGTTTATCGGCAGGGGGCTACGAGCAGTACTTC. It encodes CASSLSAGGYEQYF.

The genes are TRBV12-3 or TRBV12-4 and TRBJ2-3; D is ambiguous. The V end was cut by 4 bases, the J end by 13 bases, with 12 bases between. CDR3 length equals 11 residues. The DNA of the CDR3 is TGTGCCAGCAGTTGGGAAGATGCGGAGTATTTT. Translated, it gives CASSWEDAEYF.

This clonotype was recorded a few times. The chain uses TRBV6-4 and TRBJ2-3; 8 bases map to TRBD2. Germline CDR1 is MRHNA and CDR2 is SNTAGT. The J segment lost 4 bases and the V segment lost 7 bases, leaving 7 bases of the junction unmatched. The CDR3 totals 14 residues. CDR3 residues: CASTSGSSADTQYF. The CDR3 DNA reads TGTGCCAGCACCAGCGGGAGTAGTGCAGATACGCAGTATTTT.

This clonotype was seen a few times. This chain links TRBV12-3 or TRBV12-4 with TRBJ2-7; TRBD1 matches 7 bases. After removal of 6 bases from V and 3 bases from J, the junction contained 8 bases not matched to a gene. This CDR3 is built from 14 residues. The CDR3 reads CASSLTGPDYEQYF. The CDR3 bases are TGTGCCAGCAGCTTGACAGGGCCCGACTACGAGCAGTACTTC.

With respect to this clonotype: A junction boundary mismatches the germline segment, possibly from a read error. This chain joins TRBV10-3 and TRBJ1-6; D unclear. Germline assignment: CDR1 ENHRY and CDR2 SYGVKD. This CDR3 contains 13 residues. The CDR3 region has the DNA TGTGCCATCAGCGAGTCTACAGATTCACCCCTCCACTTT. Translation: CAISESTDSPLHF.

This clonotype showed up just a few times. This sequence joins TRBV20-1 and TRBJ2-7, with no clear D. V gave up 7 bases and J gave up 0 bases, with 10 bases separating them. The length of the CDR3 is 12 residues. CDR1 DFQATT and CDR2 SNEGSKA come from the germline V gene (reference sequence). CDR3 nucleotides: TGCAGTGTCGCTTCGAGCTCCTACGAGCAGTACTTC. Protein product: CSVASSSYEQYF.

This chain connects TRBV20-1 to TRBJ1-5; no definite D call. The CDR3 has 12 residues. V was cut by 6 bases and J by 3 bases, with 9 bases left in between. Germline V CDR1 and CDR2: DFQATT, SNEGSKA (reference sequence). The CDR3, as DNA: TGCAGTGCCCAGGAGACCAATCAGCCCCAGCATTTT. Its translation is CSAQETNQPQHF.

This clonotype was found a few times. The chain couples TRBV5-1 to TRBJ1-1; D is unclear. Germline CDR1 SGHRS, CDR2 YFSETQ. The V gene lost 0 bases and the J gene lost 0 bases, with 9 bases spanning the gap. The CDR3 consists of 15 residues. Here the CDR3 reads CASSLGSTLNTEAFF. The CDR3 coding sequence is TGCGCCAGCAGCTTGGGGTCCACTTTGAACACTGAAGCTTTCTTT.

This sequence joins TRBV10-3 and TRBJ2-7, with D uncertain. CDR1 and CDR2 (germline): ENHRY, SYGVKD. CDR3 length: 13 amino acids. V lost 3 bases, J lost 2 bases, and 8 bases lay in between. The CDR3 is CAISDYTAYEQYF. CDR3 DNA sequence: TGTGCCATCAGTGACTACACCGCCTACGAGCAGTACTTC.

V gene TRBV29-1 combines with J gene TRBJ2-1; the D call may be TRBD1 or TRBD2 (5 bases each). V was trimmed by 4 bases and J by 4 bases, leaving 11 bases between them. Per the germline V gene, CDR1 is SQVTM and CDR2 is ANQGSEA. The CDR3 is 13 residues long. The CDR3 nucleotides are TGCAGCGTTGGGGACGATTCTTACAATGAGCAGTTCTTC. It is translated as CSVGDDSYNEQFF.